A single sample is the source of the 31 T cell receptor beta chains below, sequenced in a study of cytomegalovirus exposure and HLA in healthy donors. The PCR had 60 Vbeta and 13 Jbeta primers. This table comes from immunoSEQ multiplex PCR, and its TCRdb copy is limited to in-frame clones, with some not included. There are nearly 200,000 clones in the sample; roughly 80% occur only once, and approximately 2.1% lies in the top ten. Sample: PBMCs. Receptor source: a woman in her twenties or thirties in good health and CMV-seropositive.

The chain uses TRBV18 and TRBJ2-5; no clear D. Trimming took 3 bases from V and 1 from J, leaving 3 bases between them. CDR3 length: 12 amino acids. Germline values: CDR1 KGHSH, CDR2 LQKENI. The DNA of the CDR3 is TGTGCCAGCTCACCGGCCCAAGAGACCCAGTACTTC. Protein: CASSPAQETQYF.

This clone appeared once. The chain is built from TRBV28 and TRBJ1-1, with 7 positions matching TRBD1. The trim removed 10 bases at V and 11 bases at J, leaving 13 bases unmatched. Germline V gene data show CDR1 as MDHEN and CDR2 as SYDVKM. This CDR3 has 12 residues. CDR3 sequence: CATSDRDREAFF. The CDR3 region has the DNA TGTGCCACCTCCGACAGGGACCGAGAGGCTTTCTTT.

The sample holds one count of this clone. The chain uses TRBV28 and TRBJ1-5; 8 bases align to TRBD1. V was pared by 5 bases and J by 4 bases, with 4 bases of the junction left unmatched. The germline gives CDR1 MDHEN, CDR2 SYDVKM. CDR3 length: 14 residues. The CDR3 DNA follows: TGTGCCAGCAGTGCCAGGGGGCGTAATCAGCCCCAGCATTTT. Translation: CASSARGRNQPQHF.

The chain links TRBV28 to TRBJ1-2; the match to TRBD1 covers 7 bases. Trimming removed 6 bases from V and 4 bases from J; junction bases left unmatched: 11. The CDR3 sequence is 15 residues long. Germline V CDR1 and CDR2: MDHEN, SYDVKM. CDR3 residues: CASSLAQGGTYGYTF. The CDR3 DNA reads TGTGCCAGCAGCCTCGCCCAGGGGGGTACCTATGGCTACACCTTC.

J is TRBJ1-5 and V is TRBV19; a weak D match, TRBD1 (5 bases). This CDR3 comprises 15 residues. Germline V gene sequence: CDR1 LNHDA, CDR2 SQIVND (reference sequence). Trimming took off 4 bases at V and 7 bases at J, with 17 bases between the two ends. Written as DNA, the CDR3 is TGTGCCAGTAGTACCTTACACAGCGGGGGGCAGCCCCAGCATTTT. Amino acids: CASSTLHSGGQPQHF.

The genes are TRBV29-1 and TRBJ2-5, with TRBD2 matching 9 bases. Matching the DNA end better, TRBJ2-7 makes the J call doubtful. Germline assignment: CDR1 SQVTM and CDR2 ANQGSEA. The CDR3 covers 16 residues. CDR3 in amino acids: CSVEVRLAGFSYEQYF. CDR3 sequence (DNA): TGCAGCGTTGAAGTGAGGCTAGCGGGATTCTCCTACGAGCAGTACTTC.

The CDR3 nucleotides read TGTGCCAGCAGCTCCGGGGTGCAGGGGTTCTACGAGCAGTACTTC. It specifies CASSSGVQGFYEQYF. V usage is TRBV11-2 and J usage is TRBJ2-7, with D tentatively TRBD1 (6 bases). The germline V gene has CDR1 SGHAT and CDR2 FQNNGV. The CDR3 length is 15 residues. Deletions cut 4 bases from V and 3 bases from J, with 16 bases between.

V usage is TRBV4-3 and J usage is TRBJ2-3; 8 nucleotides agree with TRBD2. The CDR3 contains 17 residues. V lost 1 base and J lost 3; bases outside the gene matches: 9. The germline CDR1 and CDR2 sequences are LGHNA and YSLEER. The CDR3 coding sequence is TGCGCCAGCAGCCAAGGCTCACTAGCGGCGGGAACAGATACGCAGTATTTT. It yields the protein CASSQGSLAAGTDTQYF.

The J gene is TRBJ2-4, the V gene TRBV19; TRBD1 matches at 12 bases. J lost 2 bases, V lost 5 bases, and 7 bases had no gene match. Germline V gene sequence: CDR1 LNHDA, CDR2 SQIVND (reference sequence). The CDR3 contains 17 residues. CDR3 protein: CASSRKGQGASKNIQYF. The CDR3 DNA follows: TGTGCCAGTAGTCGGAAGGGACAGGGGGCTTCCAAAAACATTCAGTACTTC. Looking up the rest from reference TRBV19 and TRBJ2-4 gives the full variable domain: DGGITQSPKYLFRKEGQNVTLSCEQNLNHDAMYWYRQDPGQGLRLIYYSQIVNDFQKGDIAEGYSVSREKKESFPLTVTSAQKNPTAFYLCASSRKGQGASKNIQYFGAGTRLSVL.

V is TRBV29-1 and J is TRBJ2-1; maybe TRBD2 (6 bases). Trimming took 7 bases from V and 6 from J, leaving 13 bases between them. Germline lookup yields CDR1 SQVTM and CDR2 ANQGSEA. The CDR3 loop spans 12 amino acids. The CDR3 region has the DNA TGCAGCGGGGGACTCGGGGGCAATGAGCAGTTCTTC. Protein sequence: CSGGLGGNEQFF.

This chain connects TRBV20-1 to TRBJ2-5, with D unclear. In germline, CDR1 is DFQATT, CDR2 SNEGSKA (reference sequence). V gave up 2 bases and J gave up 2 bases, with 3 bases separating them. CDR3 length: 11 residues. CDR3 residues: CSARPQETQYF. The CDR3 DNA reads TGCAGTGCTAGACCACAAGAGACCCAGTACTTC.

The chain joins TRBV9 to TRBJ2-1; 11 bases are shared with TRBD2. The length of the CDR3 is 15 residues. J gave up 4 bases and V 4 bases, and 4 bases lay outside the gene matches. Germline assignment: CDR1 SGDLS and CDR2 YYNGEE. The CDR3 nucleotides are TGTGCCAGCAGCACCCTAGCGGGAGGTTACAATGAGCAGTTCTTC. This gives the protein CASSTLAGGYNEQFF.

The J gene is TRBJ2-7, the V gene TRBV28; weak D call: TRBD1 (6 bases). Trimming took off 1 base at V and 5 bases at J, with 6 bases between the two ends. Germline V gene sequence: CDR1 MDHEN, CDR2 SYDVKM. This CDR3 has 12 amino acids. DNA for the CDR3: TGTGCCAGCAGTTTATCAGGGGACGAGCAGTACTTC. Its protein product is CASSLSGDEQYF.

The gene calls are TRBV29-1 and TRBJ2-2; maybe TRBD2 (5 bases). V lost 6 bases and J lost 5, with 16 bases in between. CDR1 and CDR2 from the germline V gene are SQVTM and ANQGSEA. CDR3 length: 14 amino acids. CDR3 in DNA: TGCAGCGTCAACCCCGCAAGAGGGACCGGGGAGCTGTTTTTT. Its protein is CSVNPARGTGELFF.

This rearrangement joins TRBV6-1 to TRBJ1-6; TRBD1 is a possible D gene (6 bases). This CDR3 has 15 amino acids. V was clipped by 5 bases and J by 7 bases, with 15 bases between them. Germline V gene data show CDR1 as MNHNS and CDR2 as SASEGT. The CDR3 nucleotides are TGTGCCAGCAGTACCAGGACAGCATCGAATTCACCCCTCCACTTT. This translates into CASSTRTASNSPLHF.

The table lists this clone with a few counts. The chain recombines TRBV7-2 with TRBJ2-3, with 12 bases identical to TRBD2. J lost 3 bases, V lost 5 bases, and 9 bases had no gene match. Germline assignment: CDR1 SGHTA and CDR2 FQGNSA. This CDR3 has 17 amino acids. In nucleotides, the CDR3 is TGTGCCAGCAGCCTCCCTAGCGGGAGGGCCGGTACAGATACGCAGTATTTT. Protein product: CASSLPSGRAGTDTQYF.

The chain links TRBV5-1 to TRBJ2-5, with D hard to call. Trimming took off 0 bases at V and 0 bases at J, with 6 bases between the two ends. CDR1 SGHRS and CDR2 YFSETQ come from the germline V gene. The CDR3 runs 14 residues. DNA of the CDR3: TGCGCCAGCAGCTTGGACACTAACCAAGAGACCCAGTACTTC. This codes for CASSLDTNQETQYF.

This clone was seen only once. The chain has TRBV7-9 and TRBJ1-2, with a tentative D call TRBD1 (5 bases). The V end was cut by 1 base, the J end by 0 bases, with 9 bases between. Germline CDR1 reads SEHNR; CDR2 reads FQNEAQ (reference sequence). This CDR3 region has 15 residues. CDR3 nucleotides: TGTGCCAGCAGCTTAGAAACAGGAGCTAACTATGGCTACACCTTC. It translates to CASSLETGANYGYTF.

The chain has TRBV30 and TRBJ1-1; possibly TRBD1 for D (6 bases). CDR1 is GTSNPN, CDR2 SVGIG, per germline (reference sequence). The CDR3 runs to 14 residues. V shed 3 bases and J shed 4 bases, with 15 bases lying between them. The chain's CDR3 is CAWSPGGRGTEAFF. The DNA of the CDR3 is TGTGCCTGGAGCCCGGGGGGCCGGGGCACTGAAGCTTTCTTT.

The V gene is TRBV6-1, the J gene TRBJ2-7, with D uncertain. This CDR3 contains 14 residues. Germline assignment: CDR1 MNHNS and CDR2 SASEGT. The germline V and J ends were trimmed by 1 base and 2 bases, with 9 bases remaining between them. The CDR3 loop is CASSEGAGAYEQYF. Here the CDR3 DNA reads TGTGCCAGCAGTGAAGGGGCAGGTGCCTACGAGCAGTACTTC.

The chain employs TRBV9 and TRBJ2-7; D remains ambiguous. Looked up from germline, CDR1 is SGDLS and CDR2 is YYNGEE. Between the trimmed V and J ends, which lost 1 base and 0 bases, there was a span of 20 bases. The CDR3 runs 18 residues. The CDR3 reads CASSVKGGQAGDSYEQYF. The CDR3 DNA sequence: TGTGCCAGCAGCGTAAAAGGTGGTCAGGCAGGCGACTCCTACGAGCAGTACTTC. The variable domain in full, completed from reference TRBV9 and TRBJ2-7, reads DSGVTQTPKHLITATGQRVTLRCSPRSGDLSVYWYQQSLDQGLQFLIQYYNGEERAKGNILERFSAQQFPDLHSELNLSSLELGDSALYFCASSVKGGQAGDSYEQYFGPGTRLTVT.

This rearrangement joins TRBV25-1 to TRBJ2-3, with unresolved D. CDR1 MGHDK and CDR2 SYGVNS come from the germline V gene. Trimming shortened V by 5 bases and J by 8 bases, and 11 bases separated the two germline ends. This CDR3 region has 12 residues. This chain's CDR3 is CASSFRSGTQYF. CDR3 coding DNA: TGTGCCAGCAGTTTTCGGTCGGGTACGCAGTATTTT.

The chain links TRBV28 to TRBJ2-7; D is uncertain. V gave up 6 bases and J gave up 0 bases, with 9 bases separating them. The CDR3 is 13 amino acids. Germline V CDR1 and CDR2: MDHEN, SYDVKM. The CDR3 sequence: CASSSPFSYEQYF. CDR3 DNA sequence: TGTGCCAGCAGCTCCCCTTTCTCCTACGAGCAGTACTTC.

The CDR3 here is CASGLEESTEAFF. In DNA form, the CDR3 reads TGTGCTAGTGGTTTGGAGGAGAGCACTGAAGCTTTCTTT. This chain links TRBV12-5 with TRBJ1-1; D not certain. With 1 base removed from V and 4 bases from J, the gap between germline ends came to 7 bases. CDR3 length equals 13 residues. Germline-derived CDR1 and CDR2 are LGHNT and FRNRAP.

A note on this clone: The sample has other DNA sequences that encode this CDR3 too. The V gene is TRBV18, the J gene TRBJ2-3; 7 bases agree with TRBD1. V lost 3 bases to trimming and J lost 6 bases; unmatched junction nucleotides: 6. Germline V CDR1 and CDR2: KGHSH, LQKENI. This CDR3 comprises 14 residues. The CDR3 loop reads CASSPTTGKDTQYF. The CDR3 DNA reads TGTGCCAGCTCACCGACGACAGGGAAGGATACGCAGTATTTT.

The chain links TRBV10-3 to TRBJ1-1; tentatively, D is TRBD1 (6 bases). The V gene lost 10 bases and the J gene lost 2 bases, with 17 bases spanning the gap. Germline CDR1 reads ENHRY; CDR2 reads SYGVKD. CDR3 length equals 14 residues. CDR3 sequence: CATRRAGENTEAFF. Written as DNA, the CDR3 is TGTGCCACCAGACGGGCAGGGGAAAACACTGAAGCTTTCTTT.

V gene TRBV4-3 combines with J gene TRBJ2-2; 9 positions match TRBD2. V lost 5 bases to trimming and J lost 4 bases; unmatched junction nucleotides: 14. CDR1 and CDR2 from the germline V gene are LGHNA and YSLEER. This CDR3 spans 18 amino acids. CDR3: CASSELAPAGGLTGELFF. For the CDR3, the DNA is TGCGCCAGCAGCGAACTAGCACCGGCGGGGGGGCTCACCGGGGAGCTGTTTTTT.

This chain uses TRBV19 with TRBJ2-6; D is undetermined. The CDR3 has 13 amino acids. Germline loops: CDR1 LNHDA, CDR2 SQIVND (reference sequence). Trimming cost V 7 bases and J 2 bases, with 6 bases left between them. The CDR3, as DNA: TGTGCCAGTACCCTTCCTGGGGCCAACGTCCTGACTTTC. Its protein is CASTLPGANVLTF. The entire variable domain, with the rest obtained from reference TRBV19 and TRBJ2-6, is as follows: DGGITQSPKYLFRKEGQNVTLSCEQNLNHDAMYWYRQDPGQGLRLIYYSQIVNDFQKGDIAEGYSVSREKKESFPLTVTSAQKNPTAFYLCASTLPGANVLTFGAGSRLTVL.

V gene TRBV9 combines with J gene TRBJ2-3; 12 nucleotides match TRBD2. The CDR3 contains 17 residues. Germline V CDR1 and CDR2: SGDLS, YYNGEE. V lost 0 bases, J lost 6 bases, and 8 bases stayed unmatched. The CDR3 sequence is CASSVGLAGVQGDTQYF. The CDR3 DNA sequence: TGTGCCAGCAGCGTAGGACTAGCGGGAGTACAGGGCGATACGCAGTATTTT.

The chain links TRBV6-5 to TRBJ2-5, with TRBD1 matching 7 bases. The assigned J gene may be wrong: the sequence end matches TRBJ2-7 better. The CDR3 is 14 amino acids. CDR1 MNHEY and CDR2 SVGAGI come from the germline V gene. CDR3 amino acids: CASSRQGGSYEQYF. The CDR3 nucleotides are TGTGCCAGCAGTAGACAGGGCGGCTCCTACGAGCAGTACTTC.

The chain links TRBV11-2 to TRBJ2-2, with TRBD1 matching over 11 bases. Germline V CDR1 and CDR2: SGHAT, FQNNGV. CDR3 length: 16 amino acids. With 6 bases clipped from V and 6 bases from J, the junction kept 9 bases outside the gene matches. DNA for the CDR3: TGTGCCAGCAGATTAACCGGGACAGGGGGGTCCGGGGAGCTGTTTTTT. Residues: CASRLTGTGGSGELFF.